There are a few counts of the clone carrying this T cell receptor (beta chain). V trimming: 4 bases; J trimming: 0 bases; junction bases outside the gene matches: 7. The CDR3 totals 16 residues. The germline V gene has CDR1 SGHRS and CDR2 YFSETQ. These data belong to a study of regulatory T cells in long-lasting Graves disease. Time point in this sample: newly diagnosed GD, antithyroid drugs for less than 3 months. RNA extracted from PBMCs served as the sequencing template. Building of the TCR beta libraries involved iRepertoire HTBI primers and Arm-PCR of CDR3 regions. Original processing notes: The samples included 62 TRBV and some 15 TRBJ segments. One entry per CDR3 protein, called by TCRdb with MiXCR from the multiplex PCR reads. Clone size and V and J calls follow TCRdb, not the original study. Here the sample spans around 470,000 distinct CDR3 sequences, around 15% being singletons. A further study also used this sample, focusing on T cells in Graves' hyperthyroidism and ophthalmopathy. Per that paper: When ophthalmopathy did not progress within 18 months, Graves' hyperthyroidism was considered stable. The model foresaw ophthalmopathy a median around seven months prior to onset.

The sequenced sample was peripheral blood mononuclear cells (PBMCs), obtained at new diagnosis, from a patient treated with antithyroid drugs. The receptor's source is a woman between 50 and 59 years old with Graves disease. This chain uses TRBV5-1 with TRBJ1-1, with TRBD1 matching 9 bases. The CDR3 nucleotides are TGCGCCAGCAGCAACGGACGGGACAGGGTGAACACTGAAGCTTTCTTT. The encoded protein is CASSNGRDRVNTEAFF.